The 21 T cell receptor beta chains reported below all come from one sample, sequenced in a study of shared clonotypes between healthy human individuals. Clones were read by immunoSEQ multiplex PCR, and TCRdb kept only the in-frame ones, dropping some. The sample shows about 490,000 clones, roughly 80% of them seen only once. The sample taken for sequencing was PBMCs. The receptors here all came from a woman between 40 and 50 years old in good health. Some clones in this sample may be carry-over from other donors' samples.

The DNA of the CDR3 is TGTGCCAGCAGCGTGGACAGGGGGGTCCAAGAGACCCAGTACTTC. Translated: CASSVDRGVQETQYF. V is TRBV2 and J is TRBJ2-5, with 10 bases fitting TRBD1. The germline gives CDR1 SNHLY, CDR2 FYNNEI. The CDR3 totals 15 residues. With 6 bases clipped from V and 1 base from J, the junction kept 5 bases outside the gene matches.

This clone came up once. The gene calls are TRBV7-8 and TRBJ2-2; 9 nucleotides match TRBD2. The germline V gene encodes CDR1 SGHVS and CDR2 FQNEAQ. The CDR3 sequence is 16 residues long. The trim removed 1 base at V and 6 bases at J, leaving 6 bases unmatched. This chain's CDR3 is CASSLVLAGQSGELFF. CDR3 DNA sequence: TGTGCCAGCAGCTTAGTGCTAGCGGGACAGTCCGGGGAGCTGTTTTTT.

The chain joins TRBV2 to TRBJ2-3; D remains ambiguous. CDR3 size: 17 residues. The V gene lost 2 bases and the J gene lost 0 bases, with 15 bases spanning the gap. Germline CDR1 is SNHLY and CDR2 is FYNNEI. CDR3: CASSERSDDFSTDTQYF. The CDR3 region has the DNA TGTGCCAGCAGTGAAAGGTCAGATGATTTTAGCACAGATACGCAGTATTTT. The entire variable domain, with the rest obtained from reference TRBV2 and TRBJ2-3, is as follows: EPEVTQTPSHQVTQMGQEVILRCVPISNHLYFYWYRQILGQKVEFLVSFYNNEISEKSEIFDDQFSVERPDGSNFTLKIRSTKLEDSAMYFCASSERSDDFSTDTQYFGPGTRLTVL.

This clone occurred once. This chain links TRBV19 with TRBJ1-1; maybe TRBD1 (6 bases). V shed 5 bases and J shed 7 bases, with 23 bases lying between them. Germline assignment: CDR1 LNHDA and CDR2 SQIVND (reference sequence). The length of the CDR3 is 16 residues. The CDR3 region is CASSATGNLIPYEAFF. The CDR3 DNA is TGTGCCAGTAGTGCAACAGGGAATCTGATCCCTTATGAAGCTTTCTTT.

About this clone itself: This may be a read error, as it is one base from a much larger clone. This chain links TRBV19 with TRBJ1-3; 8 nucleotides match TRBD1. The CDR3 loop spans 15 amino acids. Germline V gene data show CDR1 as LNHDA and CDR2 as SQIVND (reference sequence). The CDR3 loop is CASSPGQGPGNTKYF. The CDR3 nucleotides read TGTGCCAGTAGTCCAGGACAGGGACCTGGAAACACCAAATATTTT.

CDR3 loop: CASSQSEGVGNTEAFF. The CDR3 bases are TGTGCCAGCAGCCAGTCGGAGGGGGTGGGGAACACTGAAGCTTTCTTT. The gene calls are TRBV4-2 and TRBJ1-1, with D maybe TRBD1 (6 bases). Trimming pared 3 bases from V and 1 base from J, leaving 15 bases between. Germline V gives CDR1 LGHNA, CDR2 YNFKEQ. CDR3 length equals 16 residues.

This clone was seen only once. The chain couples TRBV6-6 to TRBJ2-1, with D unresolved. The CDR3 runs 12 residues. Germline V gene lookup returns CDR1 MNHNY and CDR2 SVGAGI (reference sequence). Between the trimmed V and J ends, which lost 4 bases and 7 bases, there was a span of 8 bases. As DNA, the CDR3 is TGTGCCAGCAGTTCCGTGGCTAATGAGCAGTTCTTC. It specifies CASSSVANEQFF.

The chain carries TRBV7-9 and TRBJ1-2; D uncertain. The CDR3 spans 13 residues. In germline, CDR1 is SEHNR, CDR2 FQNEAQ (reference sequence). V lost 4 bases and J lost 2, with 8 bases in between. CDR3 nucleotide sequence: TGTGCCAGCAGCTCAGCTGTAAACTATGGCTACACCTTC. Protein: CASSSAVNYGYTF.

The V gene is TRBV7-2, the J gene TRBJ2-1, with D hard to call. Between the trimmed V and J ends, which lost 5 bases and 0 bases, there was a span of 11 bases. This CDR3 has 15 residues. Per germline, CDR1 SGHTA and CDR2 FQGNSA. CDR3 amino acids: CASSGRQSSYNEQFF. The CDR3 bases are TGTGCCAGCAGCGGTAGGCAGAGCTCCTACAATGAGCAGTTCTTC.

The chain links TRBV6-1 to TRBJ2-1, with 13 bases identical to TRBD2. Germline-derived CDR1 and CDR2 are MNHNS and SASEGT. The CDR3 spans 14 residues. V was pared by 4 bases and J by 6 bases, with 0 bases of the junction left unmatched. CDR3 sequence (DNA): TGTGCCAGCAGTGGACTAGCGGGAGGCAATGAGCAGTTCTTC. This translates into CASSGLAGGNEQFF.

In the case of this clone: This likely stems from a read error, as it lies one base from a far larger clone. The rearrangement uses TRBV28 and TRBJ1-2, with 9 bases aligning to TRBD1. The CDR3 has 15 residues. The germline CDR1 and CDR2 sequences are MDHEN and SYDVKM. This CDR3 reads CASGLIGTGSWGYTF. The CDR3 bases are TGTGCCAGCGGTTTAATTGGGACAGGGTCATGGGGCTACACCTTC.

The V gene is TRBV6-4, the J gene TRBJ2-2; D assignment may be TRBD1 or TRBD2 (6 bases each). The V end was cut by 5 bases, the J end by 4 bases, with 17 bases between. The CDR3 has 16 amino acids. Per germline, CDR1 MRHNA and CDR2 SNTAGT. The CDR3 reads CASSSLGGASTGELFF. The CDR3 bases are TGTGCCAGCAGTTCGCTCGGGGGCGCAAGCACCGGGGAGCTGTTTTTT.

The chain combines TRBV10-3 with TRBJ1-1; D possibly corresponds to TRBD1 (5 bases). V lost 8 bases to trimming and J lost 7 bases, with 17 bases between them. Germline CDR1 is ENHRY and CDR2 is SYGVKD. The CDR3 has 13 amino acids. The CDR3 loop is CAISRGTESEAFF. In DNA form, the CDR3 reads TGTGCCATCTCCCGTGGGACGGAGAGTGAAGCTTTCTTT.

Of note for this clone: With a far larger clone one base away, a read error is the likely cause. The V call is TRBV7-3, the J call TRBJ2-5; TRBD2 matches 8 bases. Trimming removed 5 bases from V and 6 bases from J; junction bases left unmatched: 8. Looked up from germline, CDR1 is SGHTA and CDR2 is FQGTGA. The CDR3 sequence is 14 residues long. This CDR3 is CASSPGLAPKTQYF. The CDR3 nucleotides are TGTGCCAGCAGCCCTGGACTAGCCCCCAAGACCCAGTACTTC.

This clone turned up a few times. The chain is built from TRBV7-9 and TRBJ2-2; 11 bases agree with TRBD2. The CDR3 extends over 15 amino acids. CDR1 and CDR2 from the germline V gene are SEHNR and FQNEAQ (reference sequence). The V gene end was trimmed by 5 bases and the J gene end by 6 bases; junction bases not matched to a gene: 5. CDR3 sequence reads: CASSPVAGGSGELFF. The CDR3 DNA follows: TGTGCCAGCAGCCCTGTAGCGGGAGGGTCCGGGGAGCTGTTTTTT.

The chain links TRBV28 to TRBJ1-5; no definite D call. Germline loops: CDR1 MDHEN, CDR2 SYDVKM. This CDR3 contains 14 residues. V lost 0 bases, J lost 5 bases, and 8 bases lay in between. Here the CDR3 reads CASSLWAAYQPQHF. CDR3 nucleotides: TGTGCCAGCAGTTTATGGGCAGCTTATCAGCCCCAGCATTTT.

The V call is TRBV28, the J call TRBJ1-4, with D uncertain. Trimming pared 6 bases from V and 0 bases from J, leaving 11 bases between. The CDR3 contains 15 residues. Germline V gives CDR1 MDHEN, CDR2 SYDVKM. CDR3 nucleotides: TGTGCCAGCAGCCTAAGTTTTACAACTAATGAAAAACTGTTTTTT. This encodes CASSLSFTTNEKLFF.

The rearrangement uses TRBV4-1 and TRBJ1-6; the D gene is possibly TRBD1 (5 bases). The CDR3 has 18 amino acids. V was clipped by 1 base and J by 7 bases, with 20 bases between them. The germline CDR1 and CDR2 sequences are MGHRA and YSYEKL. The CDR3 nucleotides read TGCGCCAGCAGCCAAGTCCCATTAGTTAGAGGGGAAAATTCACCCCTCCACTTT. It translates to CASSQVPLVRGENSPLHF.

J is TRBJ2-7 and V is TRBV5-4; possibly TRBD2 for D (6 bases). CDR1 and CDR2 from the germline V gene are SGHNT and YYREEE (reference sequence). CDR3 size: 15 residues. Trimming stripped 0 bases from V and 3 bases from J, with 13 bases between. The CDR3 DNA sequence: TGTGCCAGCAGCTTGGATCTAGCGCTTATCTACGAGCAGTACTTC. Translation gives CASSLDLALIYEQYF.

This chain uses TRBV11-3 with TRBJ2-2; D not resolved. Germline assignment: CDR1 SGHNT and CDR2 YENEEA. V shed 6 bases and J shed 7 bases, with 12 bases lying between them. This CDR3 region has 13 residues. DNA for the CDR3: TGTGCCAGCAGGCTCGGATCTGACGGGGAGCTGTTTTTT. Its translation is CASRLGSDGELFF. Full variable domain (rest looked up from reference TRBV11-3 and TRBJ2-2): EAGVVQSPRYKIIEKKQPVAFWCNPISGHNTLYWYLQNLGQGPELLIRYENEEAVDDSQLPKDRFSAERLKGVDSTLKIQPAELGDSAVYLCASRLGSDGELFFGEGSRLTVL.

The rearrangement uses TRBV28 and TRBJ1-5, with D tentatively TRBD1 (5 bases). The CDR3 consists of 15 residues. V dropped 5 bases and J dropped 4 bases, with 15 bases sitting between them. Germline values: CDR1 MDHEN, CDR2 SYDVKM. This CDR3 is CASSNSGPRNQPQHF. Written as DNA, the CDR3 is TGTGCCAGCAGTAACTCGGGGCCCCGGAATCAGCCCCAGCATTTT.